This TCR beta chain derives from a study of T cells in Graves' hyperthyroidism and ophthalmopathy. Study context: Peripheral blood was secured at the point of initial diagnosis, before any treatment. Study results and caveats: Researchers report that a 13 V-J model separated ophthalmopathy from stable hyperthyroidism. Ophthalmopathy was model-predicted a median about 6 months pre-onset.

Only a few counts were recorded for this clonotype. Its matching antigen is unknown. The CDR3 runs 13 residues. V was trimmed by 3 bases and J by 9 bases, leaving 15 bases between them. Germline assignment: CDR1 DFQATT and CDR2 SNEGSKA (reference sequence). From RNA transcripts, TCR beta CDR3 regions were amplified. With the HTBI primer set, the TCR CDR3 went through a first round of RT-PCR. A single record per CDR3 protein comes from TCRdb applying MiXCR to the multiplex PCR reads. The sample lists more than 350,000 distinct CDR3 sequences; about 14% were seen once. Each person with ophthalmopathy scored at least 3 on the Clinical Activity Score, reached NOSPECS grade 4 or higher, and had been ill under 3 months.

The rearrangement links TRBV20-1 to TRBJ1-5; a weak D match, TRBD1 (6 bases). The sequencing sample was made of blood. This TCR was recovered from a woman aged 25 to 39 with Graves' ophthalmopathy. The CDR3 loop reads CSARMGGEGPQHF. CDR3 nucleotide sequence: TGCAGTGCTAGGATGGGGGGCGAGGGGCCCCAGCATTTT.